This T cell receptor beta chain originates from a study of T cell repertoires in cytomegalovirus infection. Findings and caveats of the study: Cumulative public TCR beta family frequency identified CMV carriers with the relevant HLA. Ex vivo, HLA-C-restricted CMV-specific TCR beta clonotypes prevailed over the rest of the response.

TCRdb used MiXCR to reprocess the reads, holding one entry per CDR3 protein. The sample yields approximately 290,000 distinct CDR3 sequences, roughly 24% seen once. Of note for this clonotype: The antigen is unknown. Sequence at one end of the junction differs from germline and may be a read error.

Germline V gene sequence: CDR1 SGHRS, CDR2 YFSETQ. CDR3 length: 12 amino acids. The V call is TRBV5-1, the J call TRBJ2-7; D call uncertain. The sample comprised PBMCs. This TCR came from a human donor in good health (CMV status not recorded). Some clones in this sample may be carry-over from other donors' samples. The CDR3 coding sequence is TGCGCCAGCAGCTTGGGGGCCTACGAGCAGAACTTC. Translation gives CASSLGAYEQNF.